In this sample, the clone carrying this T cell receptor beta chain turned up a few times. The data stem from a study of T cells in Graves' hyperthyroidism and ophthalmopathy. Template material for amplifying TCR beta CDR3 regions consisted of RNA transcripts. The HTBI set primed first-round TCR CDR3 RT-PCR. TCRdb analysed the multiplex PCR reads with MiXCR anew, one entry per CDR3 protein. The repertoire holds hundreds of thousands of distinct CDR3 sequences, 12% to 15% seen once, with roughly 10% in the top ten. V lost 6 bases and J 2 bases, leaving 17 bases between the germline ends. CDR3 length: 15 amino acids. Germline CDR1 MNHEY, CDR2 SMNVEV (reference sequence).

The origin of this receptor is a woman aged 18-35 years with Graves' hyperthyroidism. The sequenced material came from blood. The chain recombines TRBV27 with TRBJ2-7; D not resolved. CDR3 in amino acids: CASSTLESAPYEQYF. CDR3 DNA: TGTGCCAGCAGCACGCTTGAGTCGGCACCCTACGAGCAGTACTTC.